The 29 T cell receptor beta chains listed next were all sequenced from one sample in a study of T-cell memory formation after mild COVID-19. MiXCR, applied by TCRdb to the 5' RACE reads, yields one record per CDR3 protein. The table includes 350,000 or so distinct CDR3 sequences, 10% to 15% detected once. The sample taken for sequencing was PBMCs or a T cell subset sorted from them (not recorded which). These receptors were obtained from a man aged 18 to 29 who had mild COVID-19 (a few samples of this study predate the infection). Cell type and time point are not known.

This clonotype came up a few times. The CDR3 DNA follows: TGCAGTGCAACCGGACAGGACTCCTACGAGCAGTACTTC. It specifies CSATGQDSYEQYF. The chain carries TRBV20-1 and TRBJ2-7; 7 nucleotides agree with TRBD1. Germline V gives CDR1 DFQATT, CDR2 SNEGSKA (reference sequence). This CDR3 contains 13 residues. Losses at the gene ends were 6 bases for V and 0 bases for J; bases not matched to a gene: 5.

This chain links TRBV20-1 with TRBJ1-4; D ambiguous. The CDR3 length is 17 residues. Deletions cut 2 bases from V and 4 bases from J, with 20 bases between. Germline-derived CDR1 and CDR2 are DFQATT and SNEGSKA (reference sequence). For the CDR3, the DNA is TGCAGTGCTAGAAGTGGTCTCGAACCGGTAATTAATGAAAAACTGTTTTTT. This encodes CSARSGLEPVINEKLFF.

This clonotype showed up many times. CDR3 sequence reads: CASSPRQAGANVLTF. The CDR3 region has the DNA TGTGCCAGCAGCCCTAGACAGGCTGGGGCCAACGTCCTGACTTTC. This sequence joins TRBV7-2 and TRBJ2-6, with TRBD1 as a possible D gene (6 bases). CDR1 SGHTA and CDR2 FQGNSA come from the germline V gene. V lost 5 bases to trimming and J lost 2 bases, with 10 bases between them. The length of the CDR3 is 15 residues.

CDR3 protein: CASSDSTAGAYGYTF. The CDR3 DNA is TGTGCCAGCAGTGACTCCACGGCAGGTGCCTATGGCTACACCTTC. The V and J genes are TRBV25-1 and TRBJ1-2; D is unclear. In germline, CDR1 is MGHDK, CDR2 SYGVNS. The CDR3 consists of 15 residues. V lost 3 bases and J lost 4, with 15 bases in between.

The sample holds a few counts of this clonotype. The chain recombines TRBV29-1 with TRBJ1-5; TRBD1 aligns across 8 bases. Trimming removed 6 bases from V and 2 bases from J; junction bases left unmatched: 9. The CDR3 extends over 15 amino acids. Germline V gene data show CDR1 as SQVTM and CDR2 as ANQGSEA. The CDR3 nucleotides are TGCAGCGTGGTTACAGGGGGTTCGGGCAATCAGCCCCAGCATTTT. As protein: CSVVTGGSGNQPQHF.

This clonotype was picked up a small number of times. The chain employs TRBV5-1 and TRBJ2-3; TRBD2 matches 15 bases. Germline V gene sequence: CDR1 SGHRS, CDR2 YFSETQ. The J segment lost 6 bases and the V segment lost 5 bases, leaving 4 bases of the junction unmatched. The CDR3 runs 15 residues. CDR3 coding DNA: TGCGCCAGCAGAGGGACTAGCGGGGGGACGGATACGCAGTATTTT. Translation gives CASRGTSGGTDTQYF.

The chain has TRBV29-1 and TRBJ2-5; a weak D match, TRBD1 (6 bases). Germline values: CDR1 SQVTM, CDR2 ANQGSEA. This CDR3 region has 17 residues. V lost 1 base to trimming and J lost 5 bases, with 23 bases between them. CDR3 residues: CSVEASSPGTTGETQYF. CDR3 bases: TGCAGCGTTGAAGCGTCCTCGCCCGGGACCACAGGGGAGACCCAGTACTTC.

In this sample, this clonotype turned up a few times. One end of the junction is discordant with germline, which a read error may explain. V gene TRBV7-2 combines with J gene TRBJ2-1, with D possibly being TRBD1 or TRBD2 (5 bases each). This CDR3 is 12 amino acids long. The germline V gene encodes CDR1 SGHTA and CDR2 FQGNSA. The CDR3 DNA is TGTGCCAGCAGCTTAGCGGGGGTGGCCTTAAGCTTC. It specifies CASSLAGVALSF.

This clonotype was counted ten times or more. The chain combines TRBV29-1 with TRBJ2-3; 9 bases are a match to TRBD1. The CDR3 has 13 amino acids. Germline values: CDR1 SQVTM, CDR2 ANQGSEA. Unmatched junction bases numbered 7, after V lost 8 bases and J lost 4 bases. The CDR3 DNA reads TGCAGCTTACGAACAGGGGGCGCAGATACGCAGTATTTT. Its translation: CSLRTGGADTQYF.

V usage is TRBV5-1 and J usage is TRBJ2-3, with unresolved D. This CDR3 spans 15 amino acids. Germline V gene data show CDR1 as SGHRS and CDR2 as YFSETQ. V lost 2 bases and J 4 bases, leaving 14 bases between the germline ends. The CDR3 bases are TGCGCCAGCAGCTTCGGCCTAGGGCTCTCAGATACGCAGTATTTT. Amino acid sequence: CASSFGLGLSDTQYF.

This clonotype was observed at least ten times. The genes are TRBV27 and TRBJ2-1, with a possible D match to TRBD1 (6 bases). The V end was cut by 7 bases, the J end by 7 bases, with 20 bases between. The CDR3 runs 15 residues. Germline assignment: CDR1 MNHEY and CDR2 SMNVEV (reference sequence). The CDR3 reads CASTSFSRGGNEQFF. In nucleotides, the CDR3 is TGTGCCAGCACCTCCTTCAGCAGGGGTGGGAATGAGCAGTTCTTC.

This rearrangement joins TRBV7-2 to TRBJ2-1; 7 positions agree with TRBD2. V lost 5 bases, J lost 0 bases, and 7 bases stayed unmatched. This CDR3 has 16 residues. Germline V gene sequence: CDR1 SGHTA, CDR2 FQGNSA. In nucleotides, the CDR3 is TGTGCCAGCAGCGTCCGAGCGGGGAACTCCTACAATGAGCAGTTCTTC. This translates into CASSVRAGNSYNEQFF.

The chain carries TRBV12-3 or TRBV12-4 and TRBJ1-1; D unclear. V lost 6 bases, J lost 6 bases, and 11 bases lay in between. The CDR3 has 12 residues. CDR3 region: CASSTQQAEAFF. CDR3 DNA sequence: TGTGCCAGCAGCACCCAGCAGGCTGAAGCTTTCTTT.

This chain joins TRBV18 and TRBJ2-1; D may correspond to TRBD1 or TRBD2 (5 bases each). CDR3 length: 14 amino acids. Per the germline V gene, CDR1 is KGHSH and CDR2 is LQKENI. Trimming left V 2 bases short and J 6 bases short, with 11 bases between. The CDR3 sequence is CASSPRGAFNEQFF. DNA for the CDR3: TGTGCCAGCTCACCAAGAGGGGCCTTCAATGAGCAGTTCTTC.

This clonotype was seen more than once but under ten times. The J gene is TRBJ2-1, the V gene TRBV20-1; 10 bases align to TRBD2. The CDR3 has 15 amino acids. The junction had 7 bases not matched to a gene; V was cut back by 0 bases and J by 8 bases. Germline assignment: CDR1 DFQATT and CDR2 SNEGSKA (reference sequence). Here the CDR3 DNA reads TGCAGTGCTAGAGATCCAGCGGGGGGGATATATGAGCAGTTCTTC. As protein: CSARDPAGGIYEQFF.

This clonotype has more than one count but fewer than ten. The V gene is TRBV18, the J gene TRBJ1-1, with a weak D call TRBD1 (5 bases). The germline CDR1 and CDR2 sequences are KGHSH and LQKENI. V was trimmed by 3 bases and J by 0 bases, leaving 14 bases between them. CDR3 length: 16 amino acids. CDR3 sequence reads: CASSPGLSALNTEAFF. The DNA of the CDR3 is TGTGCCAGCTCACCGGGGCTTTCGGCCTTGAACACTGAAGCTTTCTTT.

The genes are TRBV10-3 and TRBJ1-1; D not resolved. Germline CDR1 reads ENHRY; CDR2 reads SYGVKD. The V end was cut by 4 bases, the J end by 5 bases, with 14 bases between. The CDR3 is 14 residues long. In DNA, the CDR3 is TGTGCCATCAGTGCTCTCACGGAACGTACTGAAGCTTTCTTT. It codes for CAISALTERTEAFF.

The CDR3 DNA is TGTGCCAGCAGCCCCTTGGGACTGGACTACGAGCAGTACTTC. It is translated as CASSPLGLDYEQYF. The J gene is TRBJ2-7, the V gene TRBV7-2, with a possible D match to TRBD2 (6 bases). The V gene's germline CDR1 is SGHTA and CDR2 FQGNSA. CDR3 length: 14 residues. Trimming left V 5 bases short and J 3 bases short, with 14 bases between.

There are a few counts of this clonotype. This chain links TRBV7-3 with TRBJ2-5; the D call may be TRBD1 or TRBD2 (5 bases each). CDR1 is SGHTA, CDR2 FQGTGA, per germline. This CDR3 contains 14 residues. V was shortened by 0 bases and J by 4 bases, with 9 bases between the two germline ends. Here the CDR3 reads CASSLTSGTETQYF. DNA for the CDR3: TGTGCCAGCAGCTTAACTTCAGGGACAGAGACCCAGTACTTC.

DNA for the CDR3: TGTGCCAGCAGCTTAGCCGGGACCCCCAAAAACATTCAGTACTTC. It is translated as CASSLAGTPKNIQYF. J is TRBJ2-4 and V is TRBV7-9; D is perhaps TRBD1 or TRBD2 (5 bases each). V lost 0 bases, J lost 2 bases, and 8 bases lay in between. The CDR3 sequence is 15 residues long. Germline CDR1 reads SEHNR; CDR2 reads FQNEAQ (reference sequence).

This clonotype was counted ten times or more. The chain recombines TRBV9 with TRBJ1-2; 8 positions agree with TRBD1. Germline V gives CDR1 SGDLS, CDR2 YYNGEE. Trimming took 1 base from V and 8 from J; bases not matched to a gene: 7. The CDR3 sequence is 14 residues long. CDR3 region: CASSVYQGQGGYTF. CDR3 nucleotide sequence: TGTGCCAGCAGCGTATATCAAGGACAGGGAGGCTACACCTTC.

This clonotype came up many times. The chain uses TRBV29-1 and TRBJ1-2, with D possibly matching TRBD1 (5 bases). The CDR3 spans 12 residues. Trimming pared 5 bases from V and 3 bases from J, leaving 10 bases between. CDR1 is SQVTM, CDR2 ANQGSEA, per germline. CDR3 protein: CSVNWGDYGYTF. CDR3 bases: TGCAGCGTTAATTGGGGCGACTATGGCTACACCTTC.

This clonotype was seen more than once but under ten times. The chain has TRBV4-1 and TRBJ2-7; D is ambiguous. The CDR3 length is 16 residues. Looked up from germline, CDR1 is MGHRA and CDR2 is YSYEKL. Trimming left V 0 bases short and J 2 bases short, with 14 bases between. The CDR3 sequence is CASSQDPVGSPYEQYV. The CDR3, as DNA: TGCGCCAGCAGCCAAGATCCGGTCGGCAGCCCCTACGAGCAGTACGTC.

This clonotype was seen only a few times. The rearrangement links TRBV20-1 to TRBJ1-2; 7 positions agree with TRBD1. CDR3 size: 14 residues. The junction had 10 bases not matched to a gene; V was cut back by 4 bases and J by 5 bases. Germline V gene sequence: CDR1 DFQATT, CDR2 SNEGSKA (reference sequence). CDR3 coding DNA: TGCAGTGCTAAGCTGACAGGGAGCTTTTATGGCTACACCTTC. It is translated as CSAKLTGSFYGYTF.

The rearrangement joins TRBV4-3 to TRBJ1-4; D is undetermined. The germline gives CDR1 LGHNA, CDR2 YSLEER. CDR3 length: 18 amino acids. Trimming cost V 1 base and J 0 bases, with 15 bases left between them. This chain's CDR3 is CASSQVPGTIATNEKLFF. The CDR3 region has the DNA TGCGCCAGCAGCCAAGTCCCTGGAACGATTGCAACTAATGAAAAACTGTTTTTT.

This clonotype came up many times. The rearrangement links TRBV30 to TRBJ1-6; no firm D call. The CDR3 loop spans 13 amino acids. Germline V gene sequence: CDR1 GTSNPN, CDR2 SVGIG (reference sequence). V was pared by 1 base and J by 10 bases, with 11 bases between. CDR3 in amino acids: CAWSEGLESPLHF. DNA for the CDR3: TGTGCCTGGAGTGAGGGTTTAGAATCACCCCTCCACTTT. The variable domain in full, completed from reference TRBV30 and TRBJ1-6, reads SQTIHQWPATLVQPVGSPLSLECTVEGTSNPNLYWYRQAAGRGLQLLFYSVGIGQISSEVPQNLSASRPQDRQFILSSKKLLLSDSGFYLCAWSEGLESPLHFGNGTRLTVT.

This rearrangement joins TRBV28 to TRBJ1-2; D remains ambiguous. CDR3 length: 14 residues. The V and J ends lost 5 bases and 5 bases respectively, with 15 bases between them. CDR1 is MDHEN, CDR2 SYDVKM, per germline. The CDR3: CASSPQQVGYGYTF. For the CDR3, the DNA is TGTGCCAGCAGTCCCCAACAAGTTGGGTATGGCTACACCTTC.

The CDR3 protein is CASSLATGGVYNEQFF. The CDR3, as DNA: TGCGCCAGCAGCTTGGCCACAGGGGGGGTATACAATGAGCAGTTCTTC. The chain is built from TRBV5-1 and TRBJ2-1; perhaps TRBD1 as D (8 bases). Trimming left V 0 bases short and J 4 bases short, with 14 bases between. The CDR3 sequence is 16 residues long. The germline CDR1 and CDR2 sequences are SGHRS and YFSETQ.

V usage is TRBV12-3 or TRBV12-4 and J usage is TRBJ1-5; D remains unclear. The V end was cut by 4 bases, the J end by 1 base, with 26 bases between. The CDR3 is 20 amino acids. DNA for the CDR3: TGTGCCAGCAGTTCTTTCTACCGGGGTCTCGGCGGGTTGAGCAATCAGCCCCAGCATTTT. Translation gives CASSSFYRGLGGLSNQPQHF.